These T cell receptor beta chains were read from a single sample in a study of blood T cells in healthy people across ages. TCRdb used MiXCR to reprocess the 5' RACE reads, holding one entry per CDR3 protein. The data show some 1,000,000 distinct CDR3 sequences, almost 25% seen once. This sample was also put to use in a study of T cells of mothers and their children.

Sequences were obtained from blood. These TCRs come from a girl aged 2 to 9 in good health. Each CDR3 is given with its conserved first and last residue. The D gene is left open where the match is weak. Expanded clones are given a class, and other clones once, few, many or no size at all.

J gene	V gene	clone size	D gene	CDR3 protein	CDR3 DNA
TRBJ1-1	TRBV12-3/TRBV12-4	.	.	CASSLVEGNTEAFF	TGTGCCAGCAGTTTAGTGGAGGGAAACACTGAAGCTTTCTTT
TRBJ2-7	TRBV20-1	.	TRBD1	CSASIPGQGHEQYF	TGCAGTGCTTCGATTCCGGGACAGGGCCACGAGCAGTACTTC
TRBJ2-1	TRBV7-3	few	.	CASSLKARTYNEQFF	TGTGCCAGCAGCTTAAAGGCTAGAACCTACAATGAGCAGTTCTTC
TRBJ2-1	TRBV5-4	few	TRBD2	CASSLGFPGTSGGASQFF	TGTGCCAGCAGCCTTGGCTTTCCCGGGACTAGCGGGGGGGCTTCGCAGTTCTTC
TRBJ2-1	TRBV24-1	few	.	CATSGLYNEQFF	TGTGCCACCTCGGGACTCTACAATGAGCAGTTCTTC
TRBJ2-7	TRBV7-6	few	TRBD1	CASSSRDRGQYF	TGTGCCAGCAGCTCTAGGGACAGAGGGCAGTACTTC
TRBJ1-3	TRBV4-3	few	.	CASSQTVISGNTIYF	TGCGCCAGCAGCCAGACCGTCATCTCCGGAAACACCATATATTTT
TRBJ2-2	TRBV11-2	.	TRBD2	CASKIAGGTAGELFF	TGTGCCAGCAAGATAGCGGGAGGGACCGCCGGGGAGCTGTTTTTT
TRBJ2-3	TRBV7-2	.	TRBD1	CASSSTGLRGDTQYF	TGTGCCAGCAGCTCGACAGGGCTTCGCGGAGATACGCAGTATTTT
TRBJ2-5	TRBV28	few	TRBD2	CASSKLAAQETQYF	TGTGCCAGCAGCAAACTAGCGGCCCAAGAGACCCAGTACTTC
TRBJ2-1	TRBV6-5	.	TRBD1	CASSVQPGGHEQFF	TGTGCCAGCAGCGTCCAGCCAGGGGGCCATGAGCAGTTCTTC
TRBJ1-2	TRBV19	few	.	CASSIGREGGYTF	TGTGCCAGTAGTATTGGCAGGGAGGGCGGCTACACCTTC
TRBJ1-2	TRBV29-1	few	.	CSVDGGRLYGYTF	TGCAGCGTTGATGGGGGGCGTTTATATGGCTACACCTTC
TRBJ2-1	TRBV9	many	TRBD2	CASSPGGVDEQFF	TGTGCCAGCAGCCCGGGGGGGGTCGATGAGCAGTTCTTC
TRBJ2-7	TRBV28	few	TRBD1	CASGGTGVHEQYF	TGTGCCAGCGGAGGGACAGGGGTCCACGAGCAGTACTTC
TRBJ2-5	TRBV27	.	.	CASQQGHLLLGGLETQYF	TGTGCCTCCCAGCAGGGACACCTTCTACTTGGGGGGTTAGAGACCCAGTACTTC
TRBJ2-1	TRBV19	.	.	CASSVSRDHNEQFF	TGTGCCAGTAGTGTGTCGAGGGACCACAATGAGCAGTTCTTC
TRBJ1-2	TRBV9	.	.	CASSTLTDVNYGYTF	TGTGCCAGCAGCACCTTGACAGACGTCAACTATGGCTACACCTTC
TRBJ1-1	TRBV5-1	.	.	CASRGQRTEAFF	TGCGCCAGTAGGGGCCAGAGGACTGAAGCTTTCTTT
TRBJ1-2	TRBV4-1	.	.	CASSQLPRGSYGYTF	TGCGCCAGCAGCCAACTTCCGAGGGGGAGCTATGGCTACACCTTC
TRBJ1-6	TRBV27	.	.	CASSKPPSSYNSPLHF	TGTGCCAGCAGTAAACCCCCTAGCTCCTATAATTCACCCCTCCACTTT
TRBJ2-5	TRBV5-1	few	TRBD2	CASSLGTSWGSVRKTQYF	TGCGCCAGCAGCTTGGGGACTAGCTGGGGCTCCGTCCGAAAGACCCAGTACTTC
TRBJ2-5	TRBV28	few	.	CASSFSSDETQYF	TGTGCCAGCAGTTTTTCTAGCGACGAGACCCAGTACTTC
TRBJ1-2	TRBV27	.	TRBD1	CASSLWAPGTGSEGYTF	TGTGCCAGCAGTTTATGGGCTCCCGGGACAGGGTCGGAGGGCTACACCTTC
TRBJ1-2	TRBV7-6	many	.	CASSLGSSYGYTF	TGTGCCAGCAGCTTAGGGTCCTCTTATGGCTACACCTTC
TRBJ2-5	TRBV20-1	few	.	CSAEQETQYF	TGTAGTGCAGAACAAGAGACCCAGTACTTC
TRBJ2-4	TRBV5-1	few	.	CASSLVGTKNIQYF	TGCGCCAGCAGCTTGGTTGGGACAAAAAACATTCAGTACTTC
TRBJ1-1	TRBV2	few	TRBD1	CASTVGQGTSNTEAFF	TGTGCCAGCACTGTGGGACAGGGGACATCGAACACTGAAGCTTTCTTT
TRBJ2-5	TRBV9	.	TRBD2	CASSDGTSGSGETQYF	TGTGCCAGCAGCGACGGGACTAGCGGGAGTGGTGAGACCCAGTACTTC
TRBJ2-1	TRBV20-1	.	.	CSASWSWTTYNEQFF	TGCAGTGCTAGTTGGTCCTGGACAACCTACAATGAGCAGTTCTTC
TRBJ2-7	TRBV7-3	few	.	CASSLLVGYEQYF	TGTGCCAGCAGCTTATTAGTGGGGTACGAGCAGTACTTC
TRBJ2-1	TRBV20-1	.	TRBD1	CSAIQGVNEQFF	TGCAGTGCTATACAGGGGGTGAATGAGCAGTTCTTC
TRBJ2-1	TRBV7-9	.	.	CASSSGLVSTYNEQFF	TGTGCCAGCAGCTCCGGCTTAGTGTCGACTTACAATGAGCAGTTCTTC
TRBJ2-5	TRBV9	.	.	CASSVNEETQYF	TGTGCCAGCAGCGTAAACGAAGAGACCCAGTACTTC
TRBJ2-7	TRBV29-1	.	.	CSVFGGEQYF	TGCAGCGTTTTCGGGGGCGAGCAGTACTTC
TRBJ1-4	TRBV20-1	.	.	CSAVYSPGATNEKLFF	TGCAGTGCTGTATACTCGCCAGGGGCGACTAATGAAAAACTGTTTTTT
TRBJ2-4	TRBV11-2	.	.	CASSLRGDHQYF	TGTGCCAGCAGCTTAAGGGGGGATCATCAGTACTTC
TRBJ2-5	TRBV7-3	.	.	CAGSLIPKETQYF	TGTGCCGGCAGCTTAATACCTAAAGAGACCCAGTACTTC
TRBJ2-7	TRBV12-3/TRBV12-4	.	.	CASSIGTYEQYF	TGTGCCAGCAGTATCGGAACCTACGAGCAGTACTTC
TRBJ1-1	TRBV3-1	.	.	CASSQSGGGTEAFF	TGTGCCAGCAGCCAAAGCGGGGGAGGCACTGAAGCTTTCTTT
TRBJ2-5	TRBV25-1	few	.	CASSKGVEVSEETQYF	TGTGCCAGCAGTAAGGGGGTCGAGGTGTCCGAAGAGACCCAGTACTTC
TRBJ2-1	TRBV12-3/TRBV12-4	few	TRBD1	CASSLGDRDYNEQFF	TGTGCCAGCAGTTTAGGGGACAGGGATTACAATGAGCAGTTCTTC
TRBJ2-1	TRBV5-6	few	.	CASSRRSSYNEQFF	TGTGCCAGCAGTAGACGGAGCTCCTACAATGAGCAGTTCTTC
TRBJ1-4	TRBV7-6	.	TRBD1	CASSVTGVATNEKLFF	TGTGCCAGCAGCGTTACAGGGGTGGCAACTAATGAAAAACTGTTTTTT
TRBJ2-1	TRBV15	.	.	CATSRDRGFAYNEQFF	TGTGCCACCAGCAGAGATAGGGGGTTTGCCTACAATGAGCAGTTCTTC
TRBJ2-1	TRBV20-1	.	.	CSAPSVGTGGGGTYNEQFF	TGCAGTGCTCCCTCGGTGGGGACCGGAGGTGGCGGGACCTACAATGAGCAGTTCTTC
TRBJ2-5	TRBV9	.	.	CASSKGTRGETQYF	TGTGCCAGCAGCAAGGGGACCCGGGGAGAGACCCAGTACTTC
TRBJ1-2	TRBV14	.	.	CASSQDMLPSNGYTF	TGTGCCAGCAGCCAAGATATGTTGCCTTCTAATGGCTACACCTTC
TRBJ2-7	TRBV10-3	.	TRBD2	CAISEGGGNEQYF	TGTGCCATCAGTGAGGGGGGGGGGAACGAGCAGTACTTC
TRBJ1-6	TRBV6-2/TRBV6-3	.	TRBD1	CASSPGTALNSPLHF	TGTGCCAGCAGTCCCGGGACAGCACTCAATTCACCCCTCCACTTT
TRBJ2-1	TRBV10-3	few	.	CAISESDWELFVNEQFF	TGTGCCATCAGTGAGTCTGACTGGGAGTTATTTGTCAATGAGCAGTTCTTC
TRBJ2-1	TRBV12-3/TRBV12-4	.	.	CASSGMSSYNEQFF	TGTGCCAGCAGCGGAATGAGCTCCTACAATGAACAGTTCTTC
TRBJ2-2	TRBV20-1	.	TRBD2	CSARGLAGTGELFF	TGCAGTGCTAGGGGACTAGCGGGAACCGGGGAGCTGTTTTTT
TRBJ2-7	TRBV29-1	once	.	CSVEPLGEYEQYF	TGCAGCGTTGAACCCCTAGGGGAATACGAGCAGTACTTC
TRBJ1-5	TRBV12-3/TRBV12-4	few	.	CASGPTPWVPQHF	TGTGCCAGCGGACCGACACCCTGGGTGCCCCAGCATTTT
TRBJ2-1	TRBV11-3	few	TRBD1	CASSPRTGSNEQFF	TGTGCCAGCAGCCCGAGGACAGGGAGTAATGAGCAGTTCTTC
TRBJ1-2	TRBV15	.	.	CATSRENREAYGYTF	TGTGCCACCAGCAGAGAAAACAGGGAAGCATATGGCTACACCTTC